One sample yielded the 31 T cell receptor beta chains listed below, sequenced in a study of blood T cells in healthy people across ages. With a J-beta primer mix and a sample-barcoded 5' primer, a second PCR ran about 7 to 11 cycles. TCRdb analysed the 5' RACE reads with MiXCR anew, one entry per CDR3 protein. The sample holds approximately 800,000 distinct CDR3 sequences, about 37% seen once. The sequenced material came from blood. The receptor source for this set is a man aged 18 to 30 in good health.

In this sample, this clonotype turned up a few times. The chain combines TRBV10-3 with TRBJ2-5; D gene uncertain. V was pared by 2 bases and J by 1 base, with 11 bases between. This CDR3 has 15 amino acids. Germline assignment: CDR1 ENHRY and CDR2 SYGVKD. For the CDR3, the DNA is TGTGCCATCAGTGAGGGACCCGCCAGCCAAGAGACCCAGTACTTC. Its translation: CAISEGPASQETQYF.

This clonotype was seen many times. This chain joins TRBV20-1 and TRBJ2-6, with D tentatively TRBD1 or TRBD2 (5 bases each). Germline CDR1 and CDR2: DFQATT and SNEGSKA (reference sequence). Between the trimmed V and J ends, which lost 4 bases and 0 bases, there was a span of 13 bases. The CDR3 sequence is 16 residues long. DNA of the CDR3: TGCAGTGCTACCGGGGCGGATATCTCTGGGGCCAACGTCCTGACTTTC. It encodes CSATGADISGANVLTF.

The gene calls are TRBV12-3 or TRBV12-4 and TRBJ2-1; D is possibly TRBD1 or TRBD2 (5 bases each). Trimming stripped 2 bases from V and 5 bases from J, with 10 bases between. The CDR3 spans 14 residues. CDR3 in amino acids: CASSLRDEDNEQFF. The CDR3 coding sequence is TGTGCCAGCAGTTTAAGGGACGAAGACAATGAGCAGTTCTTC.

A few counts support this clonotype. The chain recombines TRBV9 with TRBJ2-3, with D unclear. The CDR3 extends over 14 amino acids. Between the trimmed V and J ends, which lost 2 bases and 5 bases, there was a span of 12 bases. The germline V gene has CDR1 SGDLS and CDR2 YYNGEE. The CDR3 DNA sequence: TGTGCCAGCAGCGTCCGTTCTGTGAAAGATACGCAGTATTTT. Translation gives CASSVRSVKDTQYF.

CDR3 region: CSARRRAFYNEQFF. DNA of the CDR3: TGCAGTGCCAGGAGGAGGGCGTTCTACAATGAGCAGTTCTTC. The chain has TRBV20-1 and TRBJ2-1; TRBD2 is a possible D gene (6 bases). The CDR3 totals 14 residues. Trimming removed 6 bases from V and 3 bases from J, with 15 bases in between. Germline V gene lookup returns CDR1 DFQATT and CDR2 SNEGSKA (reference sequence).

The chain has TRBV30 and TRBJ1-2, with 8 bases fitting TRBD1. The CDR3 covers 13 residues. The V gene end was trimmed by 2 bases and the J gene end by 8 bases; junction bases not matched to a gene: 7. In germline, CDR1 is GTSNPN, CDR2 SVGIG (reference sequence). Here the CDR3 DNA reads TGTGCCTGGAGTCAAGGACAGGGTGACGGCTACACCTTC. Amino acids: CAWSQGQGDGYTF.

This clonotype appeared once. The CDR3 nucleotides are TGCAGTGCCCAAACCGGGACTAGCGGCCTGAGAGGTGAGCAGTTCTTC. This translates into CSAQTGTSGLRGEQFF. This chain uses TRBV20-1 with TRBJ2-1; 11 nucleotides line up with TRBD2. The CDR3 runs 16 residues. Germline values: CDR1 DFQATT, CDR2 SNEGSKA (reference sequence). Losses at the gene ends were 6 bases for V and 9 bases for J; bases not matched to a gene: 16.

Ten or more counts support this clonotype. The J gene is TRBJ2-3, the V gene TRBV7-2; TRBD2 agrees at 12 bases. V dropped 4 bases and J dropped 8; count of bases not matched to a gene: 4. The CDR3 spans 14 residues. CDR1 is SGHTA, CDR2 FQGNSA, per germline. CDR3 sequence: CASSSRTSGATQYF. In DNA form, the CDR3 reads TGTGCCAGCAGCTCCCGGACTAGCGGGGCTACGCAGTATTTT. Full variable domain (remainder filled in from reference TRBV7-2 and TRBJ2-3): GAGVSQSPSNKVTEKGKDVELRCDPISGHTALYWYRQSLGQGLEFLIYFQGNSAPDKSGLPSDRFSAERTGGSVSTLTIQRTQQEDSAVYLCASSSRTSGATQYFGPGTRLTVL.

This clonotype has a handful of counts. The chain recombines TRBV25-1 with TRBJ2-7; the D is unclear. V was cut by 3 bases and J by 2 bases, with 14 bases left in between. CDR1 and CDR2 (germline): MGHDK, SYGVNS. The CDR3 is 15 amino acids. The CDR3 DNA reads TGTGCCAGCAGTGATGTCCCGCGCAGACCCTACGAGCAGTACTTC. Translating it yields CASSDVPRRPYEQYF.

The genes are TRBV29-1 and TRBJ2-1; D might be TRBD2 (6 bases). CDR3 length: 14 residues. Germline V gives CDR1 SQVTM, CDR2 ANQGSEA. With 7 bases removed from V and 4 bases from J, the gap between germline ends came to 17 bases. The DNA for the CDR3 is TGCAGCGCCTTCCGGGGGTCGTTTTACAATGAGCAGTTCTTC. This encodes CSAFRGSFYNEQFF.

The genes are TRBV20-1 and TRBJ2-1; D unclear. Trimming took off 6 bases at V and 7 bases at J, with 13 bases between the two ends. CDR3 length: 12 amino acids. In germline, CDR1 is DFQATT, CDR2 SNEGSKA (reference sequence). The CDR3 DNA sequence: TGCAGTGCCGTGGACGACACTAATGAGCAGTTCTTC. Protein product: CSAVDDTNEQFF.

The rearrangement uses TRBV6-5 and TRBJ1-2; no clear D. The CDR3 loop spans 13 amino acids. Germline V lookup: CDR1 MNHEY, CDR2 SVGAGI. Trimming cost V 6 bases and J 12 bases, with 20 bases left between them. The CDR3 region is CASRPRTASGDTF. CDR3 bases: TGTGCCAGCAGGCCTCGGACCGCTAGCGGAGACACCTTC.

This chain links TRBV5-1 with TRBJ2-2; tentative D call: TRBD1 (6 bases). The CDR3 is 15 amino acids. The V end lost 4 bases, the J end lost 4 bases, and 14 bases lay between the germline ends. The germline V gene encodes CDR1 SGHRS and CDR2 YFSETQ. The CDR3 DNA reads as TGCGCCAGCAGCATTACCCAGGGGACCACCGGGGAGCTGTTTTTT. Protein product: CASSITQGTTGELFF.

The chain links TRBV7-2 to TRBJ2-7, with 9 nucleotides matching TRBD2. The V gene end was trimmed by 1 base and the J gene end by 4 bases; junction bases not matched to a gene: 23. This CDR3 contains 21 residues. Per the germline V gene, CDR1 is SGHTA and CDR2 is FQGNSA. CDR3 nucleotides: TGTGCCAGCAGCTTAGTAGTCGGCTTAGTGATTAGCGGGGGACCCTTATACGAGCAGTACTTC. Protein: CASSLVVGLVISGGPLYEQYF.

This clonotype was picked up a small number of times. This chain links TRBV5-1 with TRBJ2-7; possible D gene TRBD2, 5 bases. This CDR3 has 15 residues. Trimming removed 0 bases at V and 6 bases at J, with 16 bases between. Germline CDR1 SGHRS, CDR2 YFSETQ. DNA of the CDR3: TGCGCCAGCAGCTTGGAAGGACGGGGTCGGGGCGAGCAGTACTTC. Its translation: CASSLEGRGRGEQYF. The full variable domain, with the rest looked up from reference TRBV5-1 and TRBJ2-7, is KAGVTQTPRYLIKTRGQQVTLSCSPISGHRSVSWYQQTPGQGLQFLFEYFSETQRNKGNFPGRFSGRQFSNSRSEMNVSTLELGDSALYLCASSLEGRGRGEQYFGPGTRLTVT.

V and J are TRBV2 and TRBJ1-6; no reliable D call. CDR1 SNHLY and CDR2 FYNNEI come from the germline V gene. CDR3 length equals 13 residues. V shed 6 bases and J shed 6 bases, with 9 bases lying between them. The CDR3 protein is CASSVDRNSPLHF. The CDR3 bases are TGTGCCAGCAGCGTGGACCGTAATTCACCCCTCCACTTT.

The rearrangement links TRBV7-2 to TRBJ1-5; 9 bases fit TRBD1. With 5 bases clipped from V and 6 bases from J, the junction kept 8 bases outside the gene matches. Germline V CDR1 and CDR2: SGHTA, FQGNSA. The CDR3 extends over 15 amino acids. The CDR3 spells CASSQRTGEGQPQHF. In DNA form, the CDR3 reads TGTGCCAGCAGCCAGCGGACAGGGGAGGGTCAGCCCCAGCATTTT.

For this clonotype: At one of its ends the junction is not consistent with the germline gene, which may arise from a read error. This sequence joins TRBV12-3 or TRBV12-4 and TRBJ2-3; weak D call: TRBD2 (6 bases). The CDR3 has 14 residues. In nucleotides, the CDR3 is TGTGCCAGCAGTTTTCTTACTAGCACAGGTACGCAGTATTTT. Protein: CASSFLTSTGTQYF.

This clonotype was counted many times. The chain carries TRBV7-3 and TRBJ1-6; 8 bases are shared with TRBD1. The CDR3 sequence is 16 residues long. Germline V gene lookup returns CDR1 SGHTA and CDR2 FQGTGA. V dropped 1 base and J dropped 10; count of bases not matched to a gene: 9. The CDR3: CASSLNHGQGGSPLHF. Written as DNA, the CDR3 is TGTGCCAGCAGCTTAAATCATGGACAGGGTGGCTCACCCCTCCACTTT.

Worth noting for this clonotype: A much larger clonotype is one base distant, so this may be a read error. The gene calls are TRBV18 and TRBJ2-1; unclear D gene. Germline values: CDR1 KGHSH, CDR2 LQKENI. The V and J ends lost 8 bases and 8 bases respectively, with 13 bases between them. CDR3 length equals 12 residues. The CDR3 spells CASAAPSDEQFF. For the CDR3, the DNA is TGTGCCAGCGCAGCCCCTTCCGATGAGCAGTTCTTC.

The genes are TRBV20-1 and TRBJ1-1; no clear D. CDR1 and CDR2 from the germline V gene are DFQATT and SNEGSKA (reference sequence). This CDR3 comprises 13 residues. Trimming took 3 bases from V and 0 from J, leaving 8 bases between them. The CDR3 DNA follows: TGCAGTGCTAGTATCGTATTGAACACTGAAGCTTTCTTT. Protein product: CSASIVLNTEAFF.

This clonotype was observed a few times. J is TRBJ2-1 and V is TRBV3-1, with 7 bases identical to TRBD1. Germline V gene sequence: CDR1 LGHDT, CDR2 YNNKEL (reference sequence). V gave up 4 bases and J gave up 2 bases; unmatched junction bases: 5. The CDR3 has 15 residues. The CDR3 DNA reads TGTGCCAGCAGCCCTACAGGGGTCACCTACAATGAGCAGTTCTTC. Its protein is CASSPTGVTYNEQFF.

This chain uses TRBV7-2 with TRBJ1-1; no clear D. Germline V gene data show CDR1 as SGHTA and CDR2 as FQGNSA. The V and J ends lost 1 base and 6 bases respectively, with 6 bases between them. This CDR3 is 12 amino acids long. CDR3 DNA sequence: TGTGCCAGCAGCTTAGTCTTAGCTGAAGCTTTCTTT. Translation: CASSLVLAEAFF.

V gene TRBV15 combines with J gene TRBJ2-2; no firm D call. Germline values: CDR1 LNHNV, CDR2 YYDKDF (reference sequence). Trimming cost V 3 bases and J 3 bases, with 11 bases left between them. The CDR3 runs to 15 residues. CDR3 DNA: TGTGCCACCAGCAGTACAAGAGGCGACACCGGGGAGCTGTTTTTT. Translated, it gives CATSSTRGDTGELFF.

As to this clonotype: One end of the junction fails to match germline, which may point to a read error. The V and J genes are TRBV12-3 or TRBV12-4 and TRBJ1-6; TRBD1 matches at 7 bases. This CDR3 contains 14 residues. CDR3 region: CASSRGQLNSPPHF. The CDR3 DNA is TGTGCCAGCAGTCGGGGACAGCTTAATTCACCCCCCCACTTT.

V is TRBV25-1 and J is TRBJ1-4; D is undetermined. The CDR3 has 14 residues. In germline, CDR1 is MGHDK, CDR2 SYGVNS. V was cut by 7 bases and J by 4 bases, with 13 bases left in between. The CDR3 spells CASKGGHFNEKLFF. Written as DNA, the CDR3 is TGTGCCAGCAAAGGCGGGCACTTTAATGAAAAACTGTTTTTT.

This clonotype was seen only a few times. The chain recombines TRBV29-1 with TRBJ1-5; D unresolved. V lost 4 bases and J 6 bases, leaving 13 bases between the germline ends. Germline CDR1 is SQVTM and CDR2 is ANQGSEA. The CDR3 extends over 13 amino acids. In nucleotides, the CDR3 is TGCAGCGTTGTATGGGGTCTCGGTCAGCCCCAGCATTTT. This gives the protein CSVVWGLGQPQHF.

The chain employs TRBV15 and TRBJ1-1; 7 bases fit TRBD1. CDR1 LNHNV and CDR2 YYDKDF come from the germline V gene (reference sequence). The CDR3 loop spans 14 amino acids. V gave up 7 bases and J gave up 3 bases; unmatched junction bases: 8. The CDR3 sequence: CATTFDRADTEAFF. CDR3 bases: TGTGCCACCACTTTCGACAGGGCGGACACTGAAGCTTTCTTT.

This clonotype turned up a few times. This chain links TRBV20-1 with TRBJ1-5; TRBD1 is a possible D gene (6 bases). V lost 2 bases to trimming and J lost 11 bases, with 19 bases between them. CDR1 DFQATT and CDR2 SNEGSKA come from the germline V gene (reference sequence). CDR3 length: 14 amino acids. The CDR3 spells CSARSGAGNAAQHF. CDR3 bases: TGCAGTGCTAGATCGGGGGCAGGGAATGCGGCCCAGCATTTT.

With regard to this clonotype: It may be a read error: a sequence one base away is much more abundant. V gene TRBV24-1 combines with J gene TRBJ2-1, with 10 bases aligning to TRBD2. This CDR3 region has 15 residues. Per the germline V gene, CDR1 is KGHDR and CDR2 is SFDVKD. CDR3 loop: CATSDPSSGGDDQFF. The CDR3 bases are TGTGCCACCAGTGATCCCTCTAGCGGGGGCGATGATCAGTTCTTC.

The CDR3 protein is CASSGNSLGYGYTF. The DNA for the CDR3 is TGTGCCAGCAGTGGGAACAGCTTAGGCTATGGCTACACCTTC. The rearrangement uses TRBV2 and TRBJ1-2; no firm D call. The length of the CDR3 is 14 residues. CDR1 and CDR2 from the germline V gene are SNHLY and FYNNEI. V lost 4 bases to trimming and J lost 4 bases, with 13 bases between them.